The T cell receptor beta chain described here comes from a study of cytomegalovirus exposure and HLA in healthy donors. Notes on the study in general: Sequencing had likely introduced a cluster of highly shared sequence variants as an artifact. Rates of TCR association differed by HLA locus in a later analysis, with DRB1 highest and HLA-C lowest.

This clone was counted once. What it binds is not known. The PCR made use of 60 Vbeta and 13 Jbeta primers. Assay: immunoSEQ multiplex PCR; the TCRdb copy retains only in-frame clones and omits some. The sample includes 150,000 to 200,000 clones, about 62% of them seen just once. Germline V lookup: CDR1 SGHRS, CDR2 YFSETQ. The CDR3 covers 14 residues. Trimming took 0 bases from V and 6 from J; bases not matched to a gene: 4. Sequences were obtained from PBMCs. The sequence was collected from a man between 35 and 55 years old in good health and CMV-seronegative. The chain carries TRBV5-1 and TRBJ2-7; 9 bases are a match to TRBD1. The CDR3 protein is CASSLGGQGFEQYF. In nucleotides, the CDR3 is TGCGCCAGCAGCTTGGGTGGACAGGGGTTCGAGCAGTACTTC.